A single sample is the source of the 14 T cell receptor beta chains below, sequenced in a study of blood T cell repertoires in COVID-19 (dated by TCRdb to 2019 to 2021). The method was the immunoSEQ multiplex PCR assay. TCRdb limited this immuneACCESS table to in-frame rearrangements with V and J called. A share of clones is missing; checked studies link under half to unresolved V genes, and the rest is unexplained. The sample includes over 130,000 clones, with over 75% observed a single time. The ten largest account for 3.9% of the sample. Source material: PBMCs or T cells enriched from blood (not recorded which). Receptor source: a man between 45 and 60 years old in a cohort exposed to, infected with or recovered from COVID-19 (not recorded which).

This clone appeared a single time. The V gene is TRBV28, the J gene TRBJ2-6; 7 nucleotides agree with TRBD1. Germline trimming cut 6 bases from V and 0 bases from J; bases unmatched to any gene: 5. Germline V gene lookup returns CDR1 MDHEN and CDR2 SYDVKM. The CDR3 has 16 amino acids. The CDR3 nucleotides are TGTGCCAGCAGCCCACAGGGGTTCTCTGGGGCCAACGTCCTGACTTTC. Amino acid sequence: CASSPQGFSGANVLTF. Combining the CDR3 with reference TRBV28 and TRBJ2-6 gives the whole variable domain DVKVTQSSRYLVKRTGEKVFLECVQDMDHENMFWYRQDPGLGLRLIYFSYDVKMKEKGDIPEGYSVSREKKERFSLILESASTNQTSMYLCASSPQGFSGANVLTFGAGSRLTVL.

V is TRBV27 and J is TRBJ1-6; possibly TRBD1 for D (5 bases). With 3 bases removed from V and 10 bases from J, the gap between germline ends came to 13 bases. Germline CDR1 reads MNHEY; CDR2 reads SMNVEV (reference sequence). The CDR3 sequence is 14 residues long. CDR3 sequence (DNA): TGTGCCAGCAGTTTCCTGCAGGGCAGCTCACCCCTCCACTTT. Its translation: CASSFLQGSSPLHF.

V gene TRBV7-9 combines with J gene TRBJ1-1, with D perhaps TRBD1 (5 bases). The germline gives CDR1 SEHNR, CDR2 FQNEAQ (reference sequence). This CDR3 comprises 12 residues. V gave up 5 bases and J gave up 11 bases, with 15 bases separating them. The CDR3 sequence: CASSPWGERAFF. The CDR3 bases are TGTGCCAGCAGCCCTTGGGGGGAGAGGGCTTTCTTT. Full variable domain (outside the CDR3, taken from reference TRBV7-9 and TRBJ1-1): DTGVSQNPRHKITKRGQNVTFRCDPISEHNRLYWYRQTLGQGPEFLTYFQNEAQLEKSRLLSDRFSAERPKGSFSTLEIQRTEQGDSAMYLCASSPWGERAFFGQGTRLTVV.

This chain joins TRBV5-8 and TRBJ2-1, with TRBD2 matching over 9 bases. After removal of 0 bases from V and 8 bases from J, the junction contained 12 bases not matched to a gene. Germline lookup yields CDR1 SGHTS and CDR2 YDEGEE. The CDR3 spans 17 residues. CDR3 coding DNA: TGTGCCAGCAGCTTGGCCATGAGTAGCGGGAGTACGGATGAGCAGTTCTTC. Encoded protein: CASSLAMSSGSTDEQFF.

V is TRBV11-2 and J is TRBJ2-1, with 9 bases aligning to TRBD1. Germline V lookup: CDR1 SGHAT, CDR2 FQNNGV. The CDR3 loop spans 16 amino acids. The V segment lost 7 bases and the J segment 1 base; nucleotides outside the gene matches: 8. The chain's CDR3 is CASNPSTGGSYNEQFF. The CDR3, as DNA: TGTGCCAGCAACCCTTCGACAGGGGGGTCCTACAATGAGCAGTTCTTC.

The V call is TRBV4-3, the J call TRBJ2-5; TRBD1 is a possible D gene (6 bases). CDR3 length equals 16 residues. Between the trimmed V and J ends, which lost 1 base and 0 bases, there was a span of 12 bases. Germline V gene sequence: CDR1 LGHNA, CDR2 YSLEER. The CDR3, as DNA: TGCGCCAGCAGCCAAGGTAACAGGGAGTACCAAGAGACCCAGTACTTC. Translation gives CASSQGNREYQETQYF.

This clone occurred a few times. This chain connects TRBV6-5 to TRBJ2-7; D gene unclear. The germline V and J ends were trimmed by 4 bases and 7 bases, with 5 bases remaining between them. From germline, CDR1 is MNHEY and CDR2 SVGAGI. The CDR3 runs 10 residues. CDR3 sequence (DNA): TGTGCCAGCAGTTCTAGGGAGCAGTACTTC. The encoded protein is CASSSREQYF.

The chain couples TRBV28 to TRBJ1-5; 8 nucleotides line up with TRBD1. Per the germline V gene, CDR1 is MDHEN and CDR2 is SYDVKM. The CDR3 runs 14 residues. Trimming took 6 bases from V and 4 from J; bases not matched to a gene: 5. The CDR3 bases are TGTGCCAGCAGGACAGGGGTCGGGAATCAGCCCCAGCATTTT. As protein: CASRTGVGNQPQHF.

The sample holds one count of this clone. The gene calls are TRBV12-3 or TRBV12-4 and TRBJ1-5; a possible D gene is TRBD1 (5 bases). V was shortened by 3 bases and J by 6 bases, with 6 bases between the two germline ends. This CDR3 spans 12 amino acids. CDR3 amino acids: CASSLTVQPQHF. The CDR3 DNA reads as TGTGCCAGCAGTTTGACAGTTCAGCCCCAGCATTTT.

This clone was seen a few times. The J gene is TRBJ2-7, the V gene TRBV7-9; tentative D call: TRBD1 (6 bases). CDR3 size: 13 residues. Trimming stripped 10 bases from V and 0 bases from J, with 13 bases between. Germline CDR1 SEHNR, CDR2 FQNEAQ (reference sequence). The CDR3 DNA reads as TGTGCCATCCGACAGGACAGCTCCTACGAGCAGTACTTC. It yields the protein CAIRQDSSYEQYF.

The chain uses TRBV7-9 and TRBJ1-2; possible D gene TRBD1, 6 bases. The CDR3 is made up of 13 amino acids. Germline CDR1 SEHNR, CDR2 FQNEAQ (reference sequence). Trimming left V 5 bases short and J 8 bases short, with 15 bases between. This CDR3 reads CASSTTGAMGYTF. The CDR3 nucleotides read TGTGCCAGCAGCACGACAGGTGCAATGGGCTACACCTTC.

The rearrangement uses TRBV19 and TRBJ2-5; 8 positions agree with TRBD2. The J segment lost 1 base and the V segment lost 1 base, leaving 5 bases of the junction unmatched. The CDR3 spans 16 residues. Per the germline V gene, CDR1 is LNHDA and CDR2 is SQIVND (reference sequence). The CDR3 protein is CASSIVAGGSQETQYF. The DNA for the CDR3 is TGTGCCAGTAGTATAGTGGCGGGAGGTTCCCAAGAGACCCAGTACTTC.

V and J are TRBV5-1 and TRBJ2-5, with TRBD1 identical over 8 bases. The CDR3 runs to 15 residues. After removal of 5 bases from V and 9 bases from J, the junction contained 15 bases not matched to a gene. Germline V gene data show CDR1 as SGHRS and CDR2 as YFSETQ. The CDR3 region is CASRSQGAAQGAQYF. CDR3 sequence (DNA): TGCGCCAGCAGGAGTCAGGGGGCCGCCCAAGGAGCCCAGTACTTC. The full variable domain, with the rest looked up from reference TRBV5-1 and TRBJ2-5, is KAGVTQTPRYLIKTRGQQVTLSCSPISGHRSVSWYQQTPGQGLQFLFEYFSETQRNKGNFPGRFSGRQFSNSRSEMNVSTLELGDSALYLCASRSQGAAQGAQYFGPGTRLLVL.

The chain couples TRBV7-9 to TRBJ1-2; 7 nucleotides line up with TRBD1. Unmatched junction bases numbered 5, after V lost 4 bases and J lost 0 bases. The germline gives CDR1 SEHNR, CDR2 FQNEAQ (reference sequence). This CDR3 is 15 amino acids long. The CDR3 bases are TGTGCCAGCAGCTCCCAACAGGGGACTAACTATGGCTACACCTTC. Translated: CASSSQQGTNYGYTF.